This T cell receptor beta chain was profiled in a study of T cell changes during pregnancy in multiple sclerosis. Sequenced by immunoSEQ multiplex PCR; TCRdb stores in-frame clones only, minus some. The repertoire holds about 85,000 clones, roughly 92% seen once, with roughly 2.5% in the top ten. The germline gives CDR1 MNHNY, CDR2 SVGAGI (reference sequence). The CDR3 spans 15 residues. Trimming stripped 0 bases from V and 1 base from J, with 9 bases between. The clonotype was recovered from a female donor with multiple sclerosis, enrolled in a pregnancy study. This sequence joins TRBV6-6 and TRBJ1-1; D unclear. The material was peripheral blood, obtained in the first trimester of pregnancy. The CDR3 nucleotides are TGTGCCAGCAGTTACTCAGTCCCCGGGAACACTGAAGCTTTCTTT. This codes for CASSYSVPGNTEAFF.